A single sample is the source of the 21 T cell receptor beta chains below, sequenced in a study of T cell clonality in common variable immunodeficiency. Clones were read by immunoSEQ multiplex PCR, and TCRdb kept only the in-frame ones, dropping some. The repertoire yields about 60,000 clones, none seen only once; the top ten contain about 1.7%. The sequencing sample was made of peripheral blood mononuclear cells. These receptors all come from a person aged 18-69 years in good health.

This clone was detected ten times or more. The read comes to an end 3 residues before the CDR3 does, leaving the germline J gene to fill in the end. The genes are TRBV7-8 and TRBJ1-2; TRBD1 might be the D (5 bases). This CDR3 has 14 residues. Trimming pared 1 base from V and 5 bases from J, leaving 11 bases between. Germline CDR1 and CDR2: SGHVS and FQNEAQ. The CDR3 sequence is CASSLGGSTYGYTF. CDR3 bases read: TGTGCCAGCAGCTTAGGGGGCAGCACTTATGGC.

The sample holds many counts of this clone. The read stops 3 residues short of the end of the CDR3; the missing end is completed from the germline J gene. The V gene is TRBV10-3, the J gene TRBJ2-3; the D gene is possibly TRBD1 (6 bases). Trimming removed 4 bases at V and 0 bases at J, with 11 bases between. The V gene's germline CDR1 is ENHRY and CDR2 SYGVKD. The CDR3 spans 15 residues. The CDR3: CAISGQAASTDTQYF. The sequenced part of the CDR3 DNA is TGTGCCATCAGTGGACAGGCCGCTAGCACAGATACG.

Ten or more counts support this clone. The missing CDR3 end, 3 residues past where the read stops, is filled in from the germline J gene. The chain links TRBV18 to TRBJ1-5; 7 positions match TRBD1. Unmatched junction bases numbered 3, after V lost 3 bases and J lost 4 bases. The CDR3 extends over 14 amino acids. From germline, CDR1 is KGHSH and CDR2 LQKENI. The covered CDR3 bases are TGTGCCAGCTCACCTGACAGGGTGAATCAGCCC. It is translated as CASSPDRVNQP. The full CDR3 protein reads CASSPDRVNQPQHF.

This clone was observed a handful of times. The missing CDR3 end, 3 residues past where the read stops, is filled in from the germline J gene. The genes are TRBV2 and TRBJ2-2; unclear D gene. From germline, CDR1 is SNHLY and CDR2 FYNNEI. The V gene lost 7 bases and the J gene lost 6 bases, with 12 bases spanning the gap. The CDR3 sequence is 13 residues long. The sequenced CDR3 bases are TGTGCCAGCACAGACTTCGTCCCCGGGGAG. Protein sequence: CASTDFVPGE. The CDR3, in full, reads CASTDFVPGELFF. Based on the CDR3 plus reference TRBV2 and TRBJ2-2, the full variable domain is EPEVTQTPSHQVTQMGQEVILRCVPISNHLYFYWYRQILGQKVEFLVSFYNNEISEKSEIFDDQFSVERPDGSNFTLKIRSTKLEDSAMYFCASTDFVPGELFFGEGSRLTVL.

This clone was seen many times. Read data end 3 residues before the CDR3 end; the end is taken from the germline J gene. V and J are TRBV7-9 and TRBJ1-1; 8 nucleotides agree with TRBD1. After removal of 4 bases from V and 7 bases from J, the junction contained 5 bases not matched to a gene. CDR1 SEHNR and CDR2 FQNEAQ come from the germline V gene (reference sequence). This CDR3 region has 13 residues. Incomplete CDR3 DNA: TGTGCCAGCAGCTCCGGGACAGGCGTTGAA. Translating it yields CASSSGTGVE. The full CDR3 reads CASSSGTGVEAFF. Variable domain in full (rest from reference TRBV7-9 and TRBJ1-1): DTGVSQNPRHKITKRGQNVTFRCDPISEHNRLYWYRQTLGQGPEFLTYFQNEAQLEKSRLLSDRFSAERPKGSFSTLEIQRTEQGDSAMYLCASSSGTGVEAFFGQGTRLTVV.

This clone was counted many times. CDR3: CASSPMGLAGYEQYF. The CDR3 bases that were read are TGTGCCAGCAGCCCGATGGGACTAGCGGGCTACGAG. The chain uses TRBV7-9 and TRBJ2-7, with TRBD2 matching over 12 bases. The read terminates 3 residues ahead of where the CDR3 ends, so the germline J gene completes it. J was trimmed by 3 bases and V by 5 bases; bases with no gene match: 5. Germline V gives CDR1 SEHNR, CDR2 FQNEAQ (reference sequence). This CDR3 has 15 residues.

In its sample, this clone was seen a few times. Partial CDR3 DNA: TGTGCCAGCTCACTTGTCGGACAGGGCGTCTCTGGC. Protein: CASSLVGQGVSG. From start to end, the CDR3 is CASSLVGQGVSGYTF. The V call is TRBV18, the J call TRBJ1-2, with TRBD1 matching 8 bases. The read ends 3 residues early relative to the CDR3; the germline J gene fills the gap. The CDR3 loop spans 15 amino acids. V was pared by 4 bases and J by 7 bases, with 11 bases of the junction left unmatched. Germline CDR1 and CDR2: KGHSH and LQKENI.

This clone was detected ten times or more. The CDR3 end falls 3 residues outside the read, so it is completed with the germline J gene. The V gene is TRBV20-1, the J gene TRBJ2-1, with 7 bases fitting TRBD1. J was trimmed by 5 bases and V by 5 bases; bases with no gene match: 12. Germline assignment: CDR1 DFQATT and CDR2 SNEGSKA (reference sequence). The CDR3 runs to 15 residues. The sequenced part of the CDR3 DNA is TGCAGTGCTGCTCTAGGACAGGAAACCAACAATGAG. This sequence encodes CSAALGQETNNE. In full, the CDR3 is CSAALGQETNNEQFF.

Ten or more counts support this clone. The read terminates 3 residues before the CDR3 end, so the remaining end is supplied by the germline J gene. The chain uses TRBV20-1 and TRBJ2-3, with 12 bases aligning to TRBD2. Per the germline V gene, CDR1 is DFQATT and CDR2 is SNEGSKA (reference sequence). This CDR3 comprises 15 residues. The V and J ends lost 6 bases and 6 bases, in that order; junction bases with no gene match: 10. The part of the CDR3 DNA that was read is TGCAGTGCCCAGACTAGCGGGAGATTGGGGGATACG. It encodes CSAQTSGRLGDT. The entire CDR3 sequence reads CSAQTSGRLGDTQYF.

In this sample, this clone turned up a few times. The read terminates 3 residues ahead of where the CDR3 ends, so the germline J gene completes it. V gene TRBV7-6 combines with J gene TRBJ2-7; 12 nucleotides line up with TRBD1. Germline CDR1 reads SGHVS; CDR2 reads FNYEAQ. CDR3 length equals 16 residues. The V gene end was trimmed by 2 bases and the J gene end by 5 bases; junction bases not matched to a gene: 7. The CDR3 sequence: CASSLRGTGGGDEQYF. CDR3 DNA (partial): TGTGCCAGCAGCTTACGCGGGACAGGGGGCGGGGACGAG. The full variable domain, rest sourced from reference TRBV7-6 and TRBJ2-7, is GAGVSQSPRYKVTKRGQDVALRCDPISGHVSLYWYRQALGQGPEFLTYFNYEAQQDKSGLPNDRFSAERPEGSISTLTIQRTEQRDSAMYRCASSLRGTGGGDEQYFGPGTRLTVT.

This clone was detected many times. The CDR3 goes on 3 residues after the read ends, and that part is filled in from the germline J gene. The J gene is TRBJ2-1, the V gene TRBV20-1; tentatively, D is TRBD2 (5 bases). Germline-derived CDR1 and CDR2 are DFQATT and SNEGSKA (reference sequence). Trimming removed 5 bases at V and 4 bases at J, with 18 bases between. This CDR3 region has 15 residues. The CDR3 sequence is CSAPNIRADYNEQFF. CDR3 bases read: TGCAGTGCTCCAAACATCCGAGCGGATTACAATGAG.

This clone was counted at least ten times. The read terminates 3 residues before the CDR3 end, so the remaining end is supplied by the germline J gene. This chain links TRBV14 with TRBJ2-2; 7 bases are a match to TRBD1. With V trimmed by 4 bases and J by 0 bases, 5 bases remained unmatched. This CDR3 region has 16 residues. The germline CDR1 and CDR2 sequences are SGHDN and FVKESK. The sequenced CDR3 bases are TGTGCCAGCAGCCTTCGGACAGGTGCGAACACCGGGGAG. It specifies CASSLRTGANTGE. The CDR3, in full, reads CASSLRTGANTGELFF.

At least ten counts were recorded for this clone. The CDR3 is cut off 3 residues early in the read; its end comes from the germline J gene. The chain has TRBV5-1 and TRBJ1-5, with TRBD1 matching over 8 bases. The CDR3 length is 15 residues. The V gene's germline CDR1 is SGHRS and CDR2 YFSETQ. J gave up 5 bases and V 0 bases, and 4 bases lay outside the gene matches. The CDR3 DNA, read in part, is TGCGCCAGCAGCTTGGATTCAGGGGGCTATCAGCCC. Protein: CASSLDSGGYQP. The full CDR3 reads CASSLDSGGYQPQHF.

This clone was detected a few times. The sequenced part of the CDR3 DNA is TGTGCCAGCAGCCCCCTAGCGGGGGGGCGAGAGACC. This sequence encodes CASSPLAGGRET. The whole CDR3 is CASSPLAGGRETQYF. This chain uses TRBV11-3 with TRBJ2-5; 12 positions agree with TRBD2. From the germline J gene comes the end of the CDR3, since the read stops 3 residues before it. The V gene's germline CDR1 is SGHNT and CDR2 YENEEA. The CDR3 runs 15 residues. J was trimmed by 4 bases and V by 5 bases; bases with no gene match: 5.

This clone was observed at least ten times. The CDR3: CASRGNTEAFF. Incomplete CDR3 DNA: TGTGCCAGCAGAGGGAACACTGAA. The chain joins TRBV7-9 to TRBJ1-1; no definite D call. Sequencing ends 3 residues short of the CDR3 end; the germline J gene provides the rest. Germline lookup yields CDR1 SEHNR and CDR2 FQNEAQ (reference sequence). The CDR3 loop spans 11 amino acids. Trimming removed 6 bases at V and 1 base at J, with 3 bases between.

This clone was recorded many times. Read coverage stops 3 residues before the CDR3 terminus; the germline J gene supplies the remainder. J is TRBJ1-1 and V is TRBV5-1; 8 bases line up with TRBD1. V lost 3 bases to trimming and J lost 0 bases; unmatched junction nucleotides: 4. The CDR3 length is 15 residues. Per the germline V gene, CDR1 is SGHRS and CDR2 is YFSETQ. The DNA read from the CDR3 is TGCGCCAGCAGCTGGGGACAGGCCTTGAACACTGAA. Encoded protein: CASSWGQALNTE. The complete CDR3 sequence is CASSWGQALNTEAFF.

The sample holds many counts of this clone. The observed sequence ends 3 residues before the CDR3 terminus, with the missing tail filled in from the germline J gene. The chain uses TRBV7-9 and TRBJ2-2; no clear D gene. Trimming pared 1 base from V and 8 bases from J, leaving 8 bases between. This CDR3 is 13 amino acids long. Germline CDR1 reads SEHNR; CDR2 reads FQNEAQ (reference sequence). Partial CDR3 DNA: TGTGCCAGCAGCTTAGATCTAACTGGGGAG. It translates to CASSLDLTGE. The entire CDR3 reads CASSLDLTGELFF.

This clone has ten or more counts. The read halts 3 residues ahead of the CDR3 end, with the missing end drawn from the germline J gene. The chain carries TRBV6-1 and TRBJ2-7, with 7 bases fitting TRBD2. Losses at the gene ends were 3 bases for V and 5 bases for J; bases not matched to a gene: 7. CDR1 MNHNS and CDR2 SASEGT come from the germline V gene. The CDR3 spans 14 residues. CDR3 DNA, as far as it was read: TGTGCCAGCAGTGAGGTCGGGACTACGGACGAG. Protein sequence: CASSEVGTTDE. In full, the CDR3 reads CASSEVGTTDEQYF.

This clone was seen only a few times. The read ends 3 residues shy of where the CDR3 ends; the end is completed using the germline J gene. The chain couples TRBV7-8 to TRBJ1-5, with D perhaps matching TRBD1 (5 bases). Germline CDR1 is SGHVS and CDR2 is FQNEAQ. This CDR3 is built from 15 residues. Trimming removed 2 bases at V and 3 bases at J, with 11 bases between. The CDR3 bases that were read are TGTGCCAGCAGCTTATATCAGGGAGCCAATCAGCCC. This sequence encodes CASSLYQGANQP. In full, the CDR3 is CASSLYQGANQPQHF.

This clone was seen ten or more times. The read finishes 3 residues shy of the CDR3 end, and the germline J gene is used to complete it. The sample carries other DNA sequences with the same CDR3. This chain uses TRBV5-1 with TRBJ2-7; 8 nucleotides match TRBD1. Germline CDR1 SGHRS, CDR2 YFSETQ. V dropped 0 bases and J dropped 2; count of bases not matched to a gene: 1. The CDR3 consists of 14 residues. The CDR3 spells CASSLEQGAYEQYF. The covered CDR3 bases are TGCGCCAGCAGCTTGGAACAGGGGGCCTACGAG.

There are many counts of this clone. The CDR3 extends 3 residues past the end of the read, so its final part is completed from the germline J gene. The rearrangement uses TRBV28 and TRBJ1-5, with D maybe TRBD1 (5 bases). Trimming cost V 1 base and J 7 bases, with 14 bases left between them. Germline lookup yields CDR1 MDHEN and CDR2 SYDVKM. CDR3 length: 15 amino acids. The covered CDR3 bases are TGTGCCAGCAGTTTATTGATGAGGGGTGGGCAGCCC. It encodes CASSLLMRGGQP. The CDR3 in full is CASSLLMRGGQPQHF.